This T cell receptor (beta chain) was sequenced for a study of T cell responses to AZD1222 COVID-19 vaccine. Some clones are missing from TCRdb's copy, which holds only in-frame ones; the method was immunoSEQ multiplex PCR. The data contain 130,000 to 150,000 clones, 90% to 95% of them singletons. With regard to this clone: Its specificity is unknown.

Germline V gene data show CDR1 as SNHLY and CDR2 as FYNNEI. V gave up 1 base and J gave up 0 bases; unmatched junction bases: 6. The CDR3 totals 17 residues. Study observations and caveats: At baseline, seropositivity was found in only a handful of AZD1222 recipients.

The gene calls are TRBV2 and TRBJ2-1; 7 positions match TRBD2. The clonotype originates from an adult who had recovered from COVID-19. Sequencing was performed on peripheral blood, taken after recovery from COVID-19. CDR3 in amino acids: CASSEGRGGSSYNEQFF. CDR3 DNA: TGTGCCAGCAGTGAAGGTAGGGGAGGGAGCTCCTACAATGAGCAGTTCTTC. The variable domain in full, completed from reference TRBV2 and TRBJ2-1, reads EPEVTQTPSHQVTQMGQEVILRCVPISNHLYFYWYRQILGQKVEFLVSFYNNEISEKSEIFDDQFSVERPDGSNFTLKIRSTKLEDSAMYFCASSEGRGGSSYNEQFFGPGTRLTVL.